Listed below are T cell receptor beta chains from one sample, sequenced in a study of beta chain features in type 1 diabetes. Some clones are missing from TCRdb's copy, which holds only in-frame ones; the method was immunoSEQ multiplex PCR. The sample has around 310,000 clones, roughly 11% seen once. The sequenced sample was naive CD4+ T cells from blood. The receptors stem from a woman between 25 and 40 years old in good health. Both conserved end residues are part of each CDR3. Each record gives: V gene, J gene, clone size, D gene, CDR3 DNA, CDR3 protein. The D gene is left open where the match is weak. Some rows have no size entry. The others give once, few or many, or a class for an expanded clone.

TRBV2	TRBJ2-1	few	TRBD2	TGTGCCAAAGCGGGGGGTCCGTACAATGAGCAGTTCTTC	CAKAGGPYNEQFF
TRBV7-3	TRBJ2-5	few	NA	TGTGCCAGCAGCTTGGCGGGACAGACGGAAGAGACCCAGTACTTC	CASSLAGQTEETQYF
TRBV19	TRBJ2-7	NA	NA	TGTGCCAGTAGTCTTCGAGACAGCCGAATTGGGCAGTACTTC	CASSLRDSRIGQYF
TRBV11-2	TRBJ2-5	NA	TRBD2	TGTGCCAGCAGCCCCAGTGGTAGCGGGCAAGAGACCCAGTACTTC	CASSPSGSGQETQYF
TRBV28	TRBJ1-1	NA	TRBD1	TGTGCCAGCAGCCCACCTTATAACAGGGGGAGTGGCACTGAAGCTTTCTTT	CASSPPYNRGSGTEAFF
TRBV11-2	TRBJ2-5	NA	TRBD2	TGTGCCAGCCTCCGGGCGGGAGGCCAAGAGACCCAGTACTTC	CASLRAGGQETQYF
TRBV11-1	TRBJ2-1	few	TRBD2	TGTGCCAGCAGCCCGGGACTAGCGGGAATTTATGAGCAGTTCTTC	CASSPGLAGIYEQFF
TRBV19	TRBJ1-5	NA	NA	TGTGCCAGTATCTCAGGGCATACTAATAGCAATCAGCCCCAGCATTTT	CASISGHTNSNQPQHF
TRBV5-4	TRBJ2-7	NA	NA	TGTGCCAGCAGCCCCGGGACAAGCTTCTACGAGCAGTACTTC	CASSPGTSFYEQYF
TRBV11-1	TRBJ1-1	few	TRBD1	TGTGCCAGCAGCTTTAGGGGGCTCGACACTGAAGCTTTCTTT	CASSFRGLDTEAFF
TRBV30	TRBJ1-5	NA	NA	TGTGCCTGGGGGACTGATCGGGCTCAGCCCCAGCATTTT	CAWGTDRAQPQHF
TRBV7-6	TRBJ2-2	few	NA	TGTGCCAGCAGCTTAGCTGATAGCGCGAACACCGGGGAGCTGTTTTTT	CASSLADSANTGELFF
TRBV2	TRBJ2-6	NA	NA	TGTGCCAGCAATTGGATGGACACTGGGGCCAACGTCCTGACTTTC	CASNWMDTGANVLTF
TRBV28	TRBJ2-4	few	TRBD1	TGTGCCAGCAGTCCATTTTGGGACAGGTCTGCCAAAAACATTCAGTACTTC	CASSPFWDRSAKNIQYF
TRBV7-2	TRBJ2-1	few	TRBD2	TGTGCCAGCAGCTCCAACCCTCACGGACTAGCGGGAGACGACAATGAGCAGTTCTTC	CASSSNPHGLAGDDNEQFF
TRBV10-3	TRBJ2-2	NA	TRBD2	TGTGCCATCAGTGAGGGACTAGACACCGGGGAGCTGTTTTTT	CAISEGLDTGELFF
TRBV29-1	TRBJ2-1	few	TRBD2	TGCAGCGCCCATAGCGGGAGTGGGGCCTACAATGAGCAGTTCTTC	CSAHSGSGAYNEQFF
TRBV9	TRBJ2-3	NA	TRBD2	TGTGCCAGCAGCGTAGGGGTAGCGGGAGACACAGATACGCAGTATTTT	CASSVGVAGDTDTQYF